Included here is one T cell receptor (beta chain) sequence, with context. These data originate in a study of control samples from healthy donors and cancer patients. The V and J ends lost 3 bases and 7 bases, in that order; junction bases with no gene match: 9. CDR1 and CDR2 (germline): MNHEY, SMNVEV (reference sequence). The CDR3 covers 15 residues. Profiling relied on immunoSEQ multiplex PCR, and the TCRdb table lists in-frame clones only, not all of them. Of about 39,000 clones detected, about four fifths appear once; the ten largest clones hold roughly 21%. The V gene is TRBV27, the J gene TRBJ1-2, with 9 bases matching TRBD1. The sequence came from a woman between 55 and 75 years old with lung cancer. Sequenced material: PBMCs. The CDR3 nucleotides are TGTGCCAGCAGTTTCCTCGGACAGGGGAGTGGTGGCTACACCTTC. It is translated as CASSFLGQGSGGYTF.